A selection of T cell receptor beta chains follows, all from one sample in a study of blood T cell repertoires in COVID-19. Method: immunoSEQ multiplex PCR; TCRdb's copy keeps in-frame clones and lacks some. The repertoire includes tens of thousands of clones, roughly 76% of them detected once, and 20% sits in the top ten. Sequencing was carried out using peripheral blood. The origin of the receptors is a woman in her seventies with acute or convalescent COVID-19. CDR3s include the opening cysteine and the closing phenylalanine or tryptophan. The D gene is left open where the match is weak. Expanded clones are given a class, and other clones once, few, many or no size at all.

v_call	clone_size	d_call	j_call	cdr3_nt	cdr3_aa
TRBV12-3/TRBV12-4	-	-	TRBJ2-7	TGTGCCAGCAGTTTAGGACAGAGGAAGGAGCAGTACTTC	CASSLGQRKEQYF
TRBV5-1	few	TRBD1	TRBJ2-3	TGCGCCAGCAGGGACAGGGGCCGGACAGATACGCAGTATTTT	CASRDRGRTDTQYF
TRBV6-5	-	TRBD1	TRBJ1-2	TGTGCCAGCAGCCGAGACAGGGAGGCCTATGGCTACACCTTC	CASSRDREAYGYTF
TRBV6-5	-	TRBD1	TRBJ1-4	TGTGCCAGCAGAAGCCGGGACAGGAGGGAAAAACTGTTTTTT	CASRSRDRREKLFF
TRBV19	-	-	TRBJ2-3	TGTGCCAGTAGTATCAGTTCTTCCACATATACGCAGTATTTT	CASSISSSTYTQYF
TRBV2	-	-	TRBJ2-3	TGTGCCAGCAGTGACCCTCCGAGGGGCACAGATACGCAGTATTTT	CASSDPPRGTDTQYF
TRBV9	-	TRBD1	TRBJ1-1	TGTGCCAGCAGCGTGAAAACAGTACAGGGGGTGAACACTGAAGCTTTCTTT	CASSVKTVQGVNTEAFF
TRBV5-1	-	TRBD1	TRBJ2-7	TGCGCCAGCAGCTCGCCGGACAGGGGGCACAACGAGCAGTACTTC	CASSSPDRGHNEQYF
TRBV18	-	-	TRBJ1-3	TGTGCCAGCTCACCACCTACAGGCATCTCTGGAAACACCATATATTTT	CASSPPTGISGNTIYF
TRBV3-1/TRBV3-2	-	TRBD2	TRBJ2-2	TGTGCCAGCAGCCAAAGTTGGGTGGGACTAGCGTACACCGGGGAGCTGTTTTTT	CASSQSWVGLAYTGELFF
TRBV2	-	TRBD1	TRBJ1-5	TGTGCCAGCAGGAGACAGGGGGCGGATCAGCCCCAGCATTTT	CASRRQGADQPQHF
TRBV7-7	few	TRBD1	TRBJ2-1	TGTGCCAGCAGCTTATATGGGACAGGGCAATACAATGAGCAGTTCTTC	CASSLYGTGQYNEQFF
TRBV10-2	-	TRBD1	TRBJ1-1	TGCGCCAGCACTACAGGGGAGTACACTGAAGCTTTCTTT	CASTTGEYTEAFF
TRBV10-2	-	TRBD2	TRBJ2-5	TGCGCCAGCATGACTAGCGGGAGTTTTGAGACCCAGTACTTC	CASMTSGSFETQYF
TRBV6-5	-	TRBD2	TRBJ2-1	TGTGCCAGCAGTTATAGCGGGAGGGCCGAAGTTGAGCAGTTCTTC	CASSYSGRAEVEQFF
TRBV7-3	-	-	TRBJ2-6	TGTGCCAGCAGCTTGATGACAGTTGCCTCTGGGGCCAACGTCCTGACTTTC	CASSLMTVASGANVLTF
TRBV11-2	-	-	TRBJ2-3	TGTGCCAGCAGTTACGCCGGGAATACGCAGTATTTT	CASSYAGNTQYF
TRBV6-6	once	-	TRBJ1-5	TGTGCCAGCAGTTACGGGGGAGGTCAGCCCCAGCATTTT	CASSYGGGQPQHF
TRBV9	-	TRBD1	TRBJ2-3	TGTGCCAGCAGCACCAGGGGGCAGTCTGGCACAGATACGCAGTATTTT	CASSTRGQSGTDTQYF
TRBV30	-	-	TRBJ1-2	TGTGCCTGGTCCCTGGGGTTGCTCCGGGGCTATGGCTACACCTTC	CAWSLGLLRGYGYTF
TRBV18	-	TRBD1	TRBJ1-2	TGTGCCAGCTCACCACGTGACAGGGATGGGGGCTACACCTTC	CASSPRDRDGGYTF
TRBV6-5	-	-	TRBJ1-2	TGTGCCAGCAGGGCGGGAGGGGCTAGCAACTATGGCTACACCTTC	CASRAGGASNYGYTF
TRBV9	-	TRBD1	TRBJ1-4	TGTGCCAGCAGCGTAGAAGGTGCAGGGGGGACGACTAATGAAAAACTGTTTTTT	CASSVEGAGGTTNEKLFF
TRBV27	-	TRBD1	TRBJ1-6	TGTGCCAGCAGTTTAAGGCCAGGGGGAAATTCACCCCTCCACTTT	CASSLRPGGNSPLHF
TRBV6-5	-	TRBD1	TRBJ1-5	TGTGCCAGCAGTCCTACAGGGGTTCAGCCCCAGCATTTT	CASSPTGVQPQHF
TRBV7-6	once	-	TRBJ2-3	TGTGCCAGCAGCCCGGGACACTCAGATACGCAGTATTTT	CASSPGHSDTQYF
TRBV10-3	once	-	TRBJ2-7	TGTGCCATCAGTGATTGGGCATACGAGCAGTACTTC	CAISDWAYEQYF
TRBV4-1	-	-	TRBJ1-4	TGCGCCAGCAGCCAAGTTAGATTCGGGGGAGGGGGTAATGAAAAACTGTTTTTT	CASSQVRFGGGGNEKLFF
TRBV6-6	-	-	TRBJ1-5	TGTGCCAGCAGTTACTCGACCACAGAAAATCAGCCCCAGCATTTT	CASSYSTTENQPQHF
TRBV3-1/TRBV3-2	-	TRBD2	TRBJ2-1	TGTGCCAGCAGAGGACTAGCGGGAAACAATGAGCAGTTCTTC	CASRGLAGNNEQFF
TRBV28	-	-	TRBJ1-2	TGTGCCAGCAGTTACAGGGCTGGCTACACCTTC	CASSYRAGYTF
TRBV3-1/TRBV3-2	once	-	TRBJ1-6	TGTGCCAGCAGACGGACACCGGATTCACCCCTCCACTTT	CASRRTPDSPLHF
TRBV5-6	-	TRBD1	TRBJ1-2	TGTGCCAGCAGCCTGGAGGACAGGGGACGGGGCTACACCTTC	CASSLEDRGRGYTF
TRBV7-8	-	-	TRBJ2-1	TGTGCCAGCAGCCTTATATCCACGGGGAATGAGCAGTTCTTC	CASSLISTGNEQFF
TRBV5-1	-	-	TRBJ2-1	TGCGCCAGCAGCTCGCAGTCGGGACTGGCCAACAATGAGCAGTTCTTC	CASSSQSGLANNEQFF
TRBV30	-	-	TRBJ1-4	TGTGCCTGGAGTGTACAGGGAAGTAAGGAAAAACTGTTTTTT	CAWSVQGSKEKLFF
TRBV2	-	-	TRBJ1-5	TGTGCCAGCGGCCGAGAAGGGGGATTTAGCAATCAGCCCCAGCATTTT	CASGREGGFSNQPQHF
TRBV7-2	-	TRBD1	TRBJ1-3	TGTGCCAGCAGCTCGCGACAGGGATCTGGAAACACCATATATTTT	CASSSRQGSGNTIYF
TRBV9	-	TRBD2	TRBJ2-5	TGTGCCAGCAGCGCTAGCGGGAGGCCCCAAGAGACCCAGTACTTC	CASSASGRPQETQYF
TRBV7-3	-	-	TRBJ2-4	TGTGCCAGCAGCCCCGGCAGGGTGGAAGCCAAAAACATTCAGTACTTC	CASSPGRVEAKNIQYF
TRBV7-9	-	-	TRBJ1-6	TGTGCCAGCAGCTTAGCGAGGGCAGGGGTTTCACCCCTCCACTTT	CASSLARAGVSPLHF
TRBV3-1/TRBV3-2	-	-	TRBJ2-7	TGTGCCAGCAGCCAAGACCAAGGGCCGGGGGTACTCCAGGAGCAGTACTTC	CASSQDQGPGVLQEQYF
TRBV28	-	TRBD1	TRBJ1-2	TGTGCCAGCAGTTTACCGGACAGGCCCCACACCTCGACTAACTATGGCTACACCTTC	CASSLPDRPHTSTNYGYTF
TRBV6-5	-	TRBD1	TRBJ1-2	TGTGCCAGCAGTTACTCGATCGGACAGGGGGCAGAGGAGTTC	CASSYSIGQGAEEF
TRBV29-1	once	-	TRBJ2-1	TGCAGCGTTGAAGACAGGGGCGAACCCCTTGACAATGAGCAGTTCTTC	CSVEDRGEPLDNEQFF
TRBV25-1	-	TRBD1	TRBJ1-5	TGTGCCAGCAGTGAGACAGGGAGTGTACAGCCCCAGCATTTT	CASSETGSVQPQHF
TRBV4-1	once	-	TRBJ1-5	TGCGCCAGCAGCACAAGCCAGGGAAATCAGCCCCAGCATTTT	CASSTSQGNQPQHF
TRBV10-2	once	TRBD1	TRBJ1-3	TGCGCCAGCAGGGACAGGGGAAGCTCTGGAAACACCATATATTTT	CASRDRGSSGNTIYF
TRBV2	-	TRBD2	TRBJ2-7	TGTGCCTCACGGGTACTAGCGGGAGGGCCTTACGAGCAGTACTTC	CASRVLAGGPYEQYF
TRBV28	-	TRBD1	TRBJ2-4	TGTGCCAGCAGTTTTGGGCAGGGGGTAAACATTCAGTACTTC	CASSFGQGVNIQYF
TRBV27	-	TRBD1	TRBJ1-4	TGTGCCAGCAGCAGGGGGGTTCGACAGCCTAATGAAAAACTGTTTTTT	CASSRGVRQPNEKLFF
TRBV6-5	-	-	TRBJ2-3	TGTGCCAGCAGTATAAGTAGCGGTGCAGATACGCAGTATTTT	CASSISSGADTQYF
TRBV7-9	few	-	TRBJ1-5	TGTGCCAGCAGCTTAGTCGAGGGACAGCCCCAGCATTTT	CASSLVEGQPQHF
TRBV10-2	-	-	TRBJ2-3	TGCGCCGGAGCAAACAGGGTTTCTAGCACAGATACGCAGTATTTT	CAGANRVSSTDTQYF